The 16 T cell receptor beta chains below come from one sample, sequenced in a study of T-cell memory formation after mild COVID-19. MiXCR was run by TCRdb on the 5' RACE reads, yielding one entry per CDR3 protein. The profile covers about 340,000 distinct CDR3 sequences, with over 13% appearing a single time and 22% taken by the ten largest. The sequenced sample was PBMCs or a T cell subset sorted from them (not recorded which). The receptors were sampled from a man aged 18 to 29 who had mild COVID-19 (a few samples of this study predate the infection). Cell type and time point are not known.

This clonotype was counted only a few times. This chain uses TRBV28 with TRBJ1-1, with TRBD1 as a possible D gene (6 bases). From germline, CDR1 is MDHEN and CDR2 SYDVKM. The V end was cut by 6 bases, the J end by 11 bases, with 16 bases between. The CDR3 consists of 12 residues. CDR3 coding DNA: TGTGCCAGCAGACTCCAGGGGCAAGAGGCTTTCTTT. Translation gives CASRLQGQEAFF. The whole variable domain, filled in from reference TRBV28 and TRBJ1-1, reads DVKVTQSSRYLVKRTGEKVFLECVQDMDHENMFWYRQDPGLGLRLIYFSYDVKMKEKGDIPEGYSVSREKKERFSLILESASTNQTSMYLCASRLQGQEAFFGQGTRLTVV.

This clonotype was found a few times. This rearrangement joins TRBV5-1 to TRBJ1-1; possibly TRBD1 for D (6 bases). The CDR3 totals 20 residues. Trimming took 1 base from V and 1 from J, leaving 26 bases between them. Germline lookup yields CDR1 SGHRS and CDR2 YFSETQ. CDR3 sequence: CASSLYGPDRRRDRNTEAFF. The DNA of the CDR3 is TGCGCCAGCAGCTTGTATGGTCCAGACAGGCGGAGGGATCGGAACACTGAAGCTTTCTTT.

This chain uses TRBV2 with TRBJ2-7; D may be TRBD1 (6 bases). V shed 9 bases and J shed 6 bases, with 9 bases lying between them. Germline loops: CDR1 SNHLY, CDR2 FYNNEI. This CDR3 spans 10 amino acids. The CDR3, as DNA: TGTGCCAGTACAGGGACCGAGCAGTACGTC. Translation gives CASTGTEQYV.

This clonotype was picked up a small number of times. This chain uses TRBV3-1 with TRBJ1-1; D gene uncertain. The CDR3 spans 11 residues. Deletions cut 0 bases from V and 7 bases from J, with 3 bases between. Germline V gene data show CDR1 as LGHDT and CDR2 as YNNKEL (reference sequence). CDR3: CASSQEVEAFF. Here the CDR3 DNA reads TGTGCCAGCAGCCAAGAAGTTGAAGCTTTCTTT.

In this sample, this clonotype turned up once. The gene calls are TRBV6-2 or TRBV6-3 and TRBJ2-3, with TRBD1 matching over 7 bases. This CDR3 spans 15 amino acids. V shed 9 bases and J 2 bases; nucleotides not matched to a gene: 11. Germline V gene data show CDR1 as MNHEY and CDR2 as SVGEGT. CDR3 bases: TGTGCCAGTTCTCCGGGACAGCTAAACACAGATACGCAGTATTTT. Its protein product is CASSPGQLNTDTQYF.

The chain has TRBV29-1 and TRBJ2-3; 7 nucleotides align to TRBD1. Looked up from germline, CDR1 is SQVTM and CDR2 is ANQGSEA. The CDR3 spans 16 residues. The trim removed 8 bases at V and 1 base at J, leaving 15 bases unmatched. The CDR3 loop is CSLRGQIKHGTDTQYF. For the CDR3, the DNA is TGCAGCTTGAGGGGACAGATAAAACACGGCACAGATACGCAGTATTTT.

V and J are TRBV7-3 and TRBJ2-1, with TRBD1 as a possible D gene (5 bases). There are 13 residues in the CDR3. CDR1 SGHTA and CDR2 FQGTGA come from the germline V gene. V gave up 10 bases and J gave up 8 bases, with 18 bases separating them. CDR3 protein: CATAMYRGDEQFF. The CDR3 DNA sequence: TGTGCCACAGCCATGTATAGGGGCGATGAGCAGTTCTTC.

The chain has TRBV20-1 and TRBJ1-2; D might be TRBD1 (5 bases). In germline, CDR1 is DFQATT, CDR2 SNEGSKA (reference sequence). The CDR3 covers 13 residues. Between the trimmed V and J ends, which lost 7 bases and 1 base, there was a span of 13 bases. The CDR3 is CSGGGPVNYGYTF. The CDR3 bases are TGCAGTGGTGGGGGTCCCGTTAACTATGGCTACACCTTC.

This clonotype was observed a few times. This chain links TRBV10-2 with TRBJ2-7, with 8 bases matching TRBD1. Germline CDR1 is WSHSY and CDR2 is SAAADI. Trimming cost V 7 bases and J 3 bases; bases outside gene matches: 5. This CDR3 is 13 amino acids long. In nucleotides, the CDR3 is TGCGCCAGCACCCTAGGACAGGGCTACGAGCAGTACGTC. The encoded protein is CASTLGQGYEQYV.

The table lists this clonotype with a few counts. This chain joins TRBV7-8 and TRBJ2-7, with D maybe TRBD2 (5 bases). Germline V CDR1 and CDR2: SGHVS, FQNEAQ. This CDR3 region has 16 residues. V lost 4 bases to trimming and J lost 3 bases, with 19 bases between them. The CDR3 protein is CASSSGLEGKVYEQYV. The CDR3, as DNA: TGTGCCAGCAGCTCGGGCTTAGAGGGAAAAGTCTACGAGCAGTACGTC.

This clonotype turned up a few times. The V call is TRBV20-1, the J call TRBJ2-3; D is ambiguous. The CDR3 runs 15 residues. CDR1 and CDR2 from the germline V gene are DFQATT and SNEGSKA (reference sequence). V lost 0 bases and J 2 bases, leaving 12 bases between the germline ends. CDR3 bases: TGCAGTGCTAGAGATCATCGTGTTTCCACAGATACGCAGTATTTT. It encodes CSARDHRVSTDTQYF.

CDR3 sequence: CASSGYEQYV. CDR3 DNA sequence: TGTGCCAGCAGCGGGTACGAGCAGTACGTC. The chain carries TRBV9 and TRBJ2-7; D gene ambiguous. In germline, CDR1 is SGDLS, CDR2 YYNGEE. The V gene lost 3 bases and the J gene lost 4 bases, with 2 bases spanning the gap. The CDR3 spans 10 residues.

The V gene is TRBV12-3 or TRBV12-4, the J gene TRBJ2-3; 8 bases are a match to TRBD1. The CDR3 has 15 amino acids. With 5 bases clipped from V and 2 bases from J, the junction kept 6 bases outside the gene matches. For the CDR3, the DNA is TGTGCCAGCAGTACACGACAGGGGACCACAGATACGCAGTATTTT. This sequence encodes CASSTRQGTTDTQYF.

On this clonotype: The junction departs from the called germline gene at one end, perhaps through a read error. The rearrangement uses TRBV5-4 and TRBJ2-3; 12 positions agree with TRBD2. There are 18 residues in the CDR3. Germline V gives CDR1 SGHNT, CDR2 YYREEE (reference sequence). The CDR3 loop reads CASSLETSGGFFTDTQYF. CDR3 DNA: TGTGCAAGCAGCTTGGAGACTAGCGGGGGTTTCTTCACAGATACGCAGTATTTT.

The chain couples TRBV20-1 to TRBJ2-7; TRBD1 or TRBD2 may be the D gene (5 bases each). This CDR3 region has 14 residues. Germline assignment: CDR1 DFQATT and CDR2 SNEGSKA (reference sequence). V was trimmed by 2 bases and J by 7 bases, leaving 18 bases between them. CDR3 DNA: TGCAGTGCTAGAACCAGGGACGCAGTTTCGGAGCAGTACTTC. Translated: CSARTRDAVSEQYF.

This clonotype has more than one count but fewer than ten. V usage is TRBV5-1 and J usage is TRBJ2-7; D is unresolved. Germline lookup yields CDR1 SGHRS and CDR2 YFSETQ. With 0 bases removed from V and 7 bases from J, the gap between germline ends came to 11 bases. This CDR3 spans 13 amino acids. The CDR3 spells CASSLAGTPEQYF. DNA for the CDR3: TGCGCCAGCAGCTTGGCCGGCACTCCTGAGCAGTACTTC.